This TCR beta chain is drawn from a study of metastatic and nonmetastatic thyroid tumors. Study at large: Repertoire comparison spanned blood and tumor or nodule tissue of malignant and benign thyroid patients.

Study processing details: Differences in CDR3 between clinicopathological groups were drawn on to build a classifier intended to discriminate distant-metastatic papillary thyroid cancer patients. TCRdb re-clonotyped the PCR reads through MiXCR. The V and J calls come from TCRdb's annotation, not from the publication. The data contain about 42,000 clones, about 12% of them singletons. This clone has ten or more counts. Its antigen is not known. Every patient was untreated before thyroid surgery. Whole-study results and caveats: The reported finding was significantly higher TCR beta diversity in malignant thyroid tumors relative to benign nodules, in blood and tumor.

The V gene lost 1 base and the J gene lost 5 bases, with 14 bases spanning the gap. Germline lookup yields CDR1 SGHTA and CDR2 FQGNSA. This CDR3 comprises 15 residues. This receptor was taken from a male donor with papillary thyroid cancer or a benign thyroid nodule (not recorded which). Some clones in this sample may be carry-over from other donors' samples. Input material: blood. The chain links TRBV7-2 to TRBJ2-5; no clear D gene. The CDR3, as DNA: TGTGCCAGCAGCTTAGATCGACACCGGGCCGAGACCCAGTACTTC. Its protein is CASSLDRHRAETQYF.